This T cell receptor (beta chain) emerged from a study of T cell changes during pregnancy in multiple sclerosis. Germline CDR1 and CDR2: SGHRS and YFSETQ. V was clipped by 0 bases and J by 0 bases; unmatched bases: 7. The CDR3 is made up of 17 amino acids. TCRdb's copy holds only in-frame clones and misses some; the assay was immunoSEQ multiplex PCR. The table has tens of thousands of clones, approximately 91% seen once. The V gene is TRBV5-1, the J gene TRBJ1-1, with 8 bases fitting TRBD1. This specimen was peripheral blood, taken in the third trimester of pregnancy. The sequence was obtained from a female donor with multiple sclerosis, enrolled in a pregnancy study. The CDR3 region is CASSLAPGQAMNTEAFF. Written as DNA, the CDR3 is TGCGCCAGCAGCTTGGCCCCGGGACAGGCCATGAACACTGAAGCTTTCTTT.